This T cell receptor beta chain was captured by sequencing in a study of OX40 agonist ivuxolimab in advanced cancers. CDR1 is MNHEY and CDR2 is SMNVEV in the germline V gene (reference sequence). Deletions cut 3 bases from V and 4 bases from J, with 6 bases between. The CDR3 loop spans 13 amino acids. Clones were sequenced by immunoSEQ multiplex PCR, and TCRdb holds only the in-frame ones, with some missing. The sample has roughly 25,000 clones, around 79% seen once; the top ten hold less than 20%. This chain joins TRBV27 and TRBJ1-4; no definite D call. Sequencing used CD4+ or CD8+ T cells sorted from blood, obtained in a trial of the OX40 agonist ivuxolimab. This receptor was obtained from an adult with an advanced solid tumor such as melanoma, head and neck, liver or kidney cancer. In DNA form, the CDR3 reads TGTGCCAGCAGTTTGGTCTTTAATGAAAAACTGTTTTTT. Protein product: CASSLVFNEKLFF.